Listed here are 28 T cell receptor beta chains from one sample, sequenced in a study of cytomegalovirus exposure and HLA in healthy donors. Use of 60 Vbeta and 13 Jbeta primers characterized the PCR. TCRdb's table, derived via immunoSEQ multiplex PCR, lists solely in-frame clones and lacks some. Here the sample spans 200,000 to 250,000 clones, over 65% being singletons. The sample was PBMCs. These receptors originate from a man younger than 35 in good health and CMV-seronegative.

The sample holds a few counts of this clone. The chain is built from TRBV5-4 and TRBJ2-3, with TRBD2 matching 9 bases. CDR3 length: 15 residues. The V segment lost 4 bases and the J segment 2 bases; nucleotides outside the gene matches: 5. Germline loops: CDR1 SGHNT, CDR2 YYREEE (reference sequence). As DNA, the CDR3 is TGTGCCAGCAGCCTTGGACTAGCGCACACAGATACGCAGTATTTT. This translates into CASSLGLAHTDTQYF. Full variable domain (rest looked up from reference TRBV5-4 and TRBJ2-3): ETGVTQSPTHLIKTRGQQVTLRCSSQSGHNTVSWYQQALGQGPQFIFQYYREEENGRGNFPPRFSGLQFPNYSSELNVNALELDDSALYLCASSLGLAHTDTQYFGPGTRLTVL.

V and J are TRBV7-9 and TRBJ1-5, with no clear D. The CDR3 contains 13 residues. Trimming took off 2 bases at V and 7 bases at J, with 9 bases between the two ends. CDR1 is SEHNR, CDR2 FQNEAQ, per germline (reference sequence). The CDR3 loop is CASSLTGGQPQHF. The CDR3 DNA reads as TGTGCCAGCAGCTTAACCGGAGGGCAGCCCCAGCATTTT.

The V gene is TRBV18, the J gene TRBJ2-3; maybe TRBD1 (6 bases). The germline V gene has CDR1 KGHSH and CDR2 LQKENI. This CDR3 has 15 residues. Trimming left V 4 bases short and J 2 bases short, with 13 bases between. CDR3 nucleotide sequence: TGTGCCAGCTCACTTGACACAGGGTCCACAGATACGCAGTATTTT. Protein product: CASSLDTGSTDTQYF.

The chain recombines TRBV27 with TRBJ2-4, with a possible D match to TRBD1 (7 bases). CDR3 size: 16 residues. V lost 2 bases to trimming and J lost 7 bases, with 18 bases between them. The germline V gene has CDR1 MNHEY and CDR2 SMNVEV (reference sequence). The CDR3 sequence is CASSLGQERAGNIQYF. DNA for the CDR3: TGTGCCAGCAGTTTAGGACAGGAGCGGGCCGGGAACATTCAGTACTTC.

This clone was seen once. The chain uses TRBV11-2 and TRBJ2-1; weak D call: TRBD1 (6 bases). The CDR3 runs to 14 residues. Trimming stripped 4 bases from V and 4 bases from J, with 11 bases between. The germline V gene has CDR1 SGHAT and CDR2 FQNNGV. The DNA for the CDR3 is TGTGCCAGCAGCTCGAGGGGGAAGTACAATGAGCAGTTCTTC. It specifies CASSSRGKYNEQFF.

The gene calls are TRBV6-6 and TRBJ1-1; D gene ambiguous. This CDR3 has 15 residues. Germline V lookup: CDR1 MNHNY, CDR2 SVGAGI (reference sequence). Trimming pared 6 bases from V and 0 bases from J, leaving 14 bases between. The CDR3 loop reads CASRSYEDLNTEAFF. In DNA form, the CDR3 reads TGTGCCAGCAGGTCGTATGAGGATCTGAACACTGAAGCTTTCTTT.

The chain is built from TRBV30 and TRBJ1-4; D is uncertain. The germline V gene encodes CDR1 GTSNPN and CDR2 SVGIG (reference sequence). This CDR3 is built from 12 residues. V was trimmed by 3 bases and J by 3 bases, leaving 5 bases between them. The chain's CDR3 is CAWRRANEKLFF. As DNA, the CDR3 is TGTGCCTGGAGGAGGGCTAATGAAAAACTGTTTTTT.

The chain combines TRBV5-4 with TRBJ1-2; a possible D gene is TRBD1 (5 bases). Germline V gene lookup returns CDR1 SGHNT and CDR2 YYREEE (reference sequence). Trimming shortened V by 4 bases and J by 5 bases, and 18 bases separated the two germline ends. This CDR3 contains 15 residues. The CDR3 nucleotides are TGTGCCAGCAGCGCTGACAGCCTTCAAGATTATGGCTACACCTTC. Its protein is CASSADSLQDYGYTF.

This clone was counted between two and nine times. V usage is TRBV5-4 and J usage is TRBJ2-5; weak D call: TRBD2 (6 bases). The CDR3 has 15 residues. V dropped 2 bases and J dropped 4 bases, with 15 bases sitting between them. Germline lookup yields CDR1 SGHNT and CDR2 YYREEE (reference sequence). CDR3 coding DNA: TGTGCCAGCAGCTTCGGCGGGGTGGGGGGAGAGACCCAGTACTTC. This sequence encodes CASSFGGVGGETQYF.

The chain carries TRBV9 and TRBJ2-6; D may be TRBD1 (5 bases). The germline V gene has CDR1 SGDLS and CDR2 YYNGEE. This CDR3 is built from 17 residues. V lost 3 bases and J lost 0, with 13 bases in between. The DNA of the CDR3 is TGTGCCAGCAGCGCGACGACAGTTAGCTCTGGGGCCAACGTCCTGACTTTC. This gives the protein CASSATTVSSGANVLTF. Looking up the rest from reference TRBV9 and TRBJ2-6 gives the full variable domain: DSGVTQTPKHLITATGQRVTLRCSPRSGDLSVYWYQQSLDQGLQFLIQYYNGEERAKGNILERFSAQQFPDLHSELNLSSLELGDSALYFCASSATTVSSGANVLTFGAGSRLTVL.

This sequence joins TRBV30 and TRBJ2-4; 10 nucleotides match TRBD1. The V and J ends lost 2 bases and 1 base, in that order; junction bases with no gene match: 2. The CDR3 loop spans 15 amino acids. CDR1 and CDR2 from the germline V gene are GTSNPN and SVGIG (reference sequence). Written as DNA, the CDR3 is TGTGCCTGGAGTTCGGGACAGGGGGCCAAAAACATTCAGTACTTC. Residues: CAWSSGQGAKNIQYF.

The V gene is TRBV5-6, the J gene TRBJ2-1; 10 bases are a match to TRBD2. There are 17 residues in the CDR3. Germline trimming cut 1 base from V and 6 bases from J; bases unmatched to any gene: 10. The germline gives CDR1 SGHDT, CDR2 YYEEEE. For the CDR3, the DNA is TGTGCCAGCAGCTTGAGGTCTAGCGGGAGCCGGGGCAATGAGCAGTTCTTC. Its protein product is CASSLRSSGSRGNEQFF. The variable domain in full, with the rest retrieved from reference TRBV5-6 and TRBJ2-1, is DAGVTQSPTHLIKTRGQQVTLRCSPKSGHDTVSWYQQALGQGPQFIFQYYEEEERQRGNFPDRFSGHQFPNYSSELNVNALLLGDSALYLCASSLRSSGSRGNEQFFGPGTRLTVL.

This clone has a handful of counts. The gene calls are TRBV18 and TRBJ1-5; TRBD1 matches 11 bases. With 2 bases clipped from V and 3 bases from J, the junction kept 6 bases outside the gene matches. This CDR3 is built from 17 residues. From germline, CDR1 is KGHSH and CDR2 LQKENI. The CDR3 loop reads CASSPRGTGGYNQPQHF. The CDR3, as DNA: TGTGCCAGCTCACCAAGGGGGACAGGGGGGTACAATCAGCCCCAGCATTTT.

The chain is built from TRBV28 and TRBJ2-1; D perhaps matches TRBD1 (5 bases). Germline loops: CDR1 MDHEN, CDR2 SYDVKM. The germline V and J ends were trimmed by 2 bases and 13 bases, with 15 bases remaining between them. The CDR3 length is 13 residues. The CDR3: CASSLGATGRQFF. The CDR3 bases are TGTGCCAGCAGTTTAGGGGCCACTGGACGCCAGTTCTTC.

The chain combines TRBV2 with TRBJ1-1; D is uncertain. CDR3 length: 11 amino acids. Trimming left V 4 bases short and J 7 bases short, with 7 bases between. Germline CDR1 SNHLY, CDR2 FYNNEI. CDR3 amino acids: CASSVSLEAFF. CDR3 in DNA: TGTGCCAGCAGTGTATCCCTTGAAGCTTTCTTT.

CDR3 sequence: CASSLSLALETQYF. CDR3 in DNA: TGCGCCAGCAGCTTGAGCCTAGCCCTAGAGACCCAGTACTTC. V is TRBV5-1 and J is TRBJ2-5; possibly TRBD2 for D (5 bases). The CDR3 loop spans 14 amino acids. Germline-derived CDR1 and CDR2 are SGHRS and YFSETQ. V lost 1 base, J lost 4 bases, and 11 bases lay in between. Full variable domain (rest looked up from reference TRBV5-1 and TRBJ2-5): KAGVTQTPRYLIKTRGQQVTLSCSPISGHRSVSWYQQTPGQGLQFLFEYFSETQRNKGNFPGRFSGRQFSNSRSEMNVSTLELGDSALYLCASSLSLALETQYFGPGTRLLVL.

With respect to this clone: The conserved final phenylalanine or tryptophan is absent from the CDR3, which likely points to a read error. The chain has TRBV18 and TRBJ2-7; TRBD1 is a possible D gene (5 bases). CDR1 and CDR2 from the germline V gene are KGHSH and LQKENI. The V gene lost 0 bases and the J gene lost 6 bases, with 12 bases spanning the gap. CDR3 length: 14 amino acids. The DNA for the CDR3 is TGTGCCAGCTCACCACCGAATCAGGGCGGCGAGCAGTACCTC. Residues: CASSPPNQGGEQYL.

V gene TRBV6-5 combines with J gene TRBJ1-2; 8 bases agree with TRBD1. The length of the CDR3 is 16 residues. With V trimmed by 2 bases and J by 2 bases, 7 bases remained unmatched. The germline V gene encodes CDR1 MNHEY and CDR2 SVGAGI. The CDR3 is CASSYVRTGGNYGYTF. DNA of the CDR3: TGTGCCAGCAGTTACGTTAGAACAGGGGGAAACTATGGCTACACCTTC.

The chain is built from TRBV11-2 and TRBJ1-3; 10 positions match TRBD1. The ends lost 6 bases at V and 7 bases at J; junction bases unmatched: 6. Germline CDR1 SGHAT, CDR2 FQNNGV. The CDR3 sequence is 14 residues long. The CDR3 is CASSLGQGFNTIYF. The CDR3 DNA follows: TGTGCCAGCAGTTTGGGACAGGGGTTCAACACCATATATTTT.

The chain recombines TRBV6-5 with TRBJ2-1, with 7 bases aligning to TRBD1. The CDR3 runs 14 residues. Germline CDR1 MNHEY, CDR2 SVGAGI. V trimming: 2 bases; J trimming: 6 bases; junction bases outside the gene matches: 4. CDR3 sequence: CASSYPDRANEQFF. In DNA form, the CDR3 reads TGTGCCAGCAGTTACCCTGACAGGGCCAATGAGCAGTTCTTC.

The CDR3 coding sequence is TGTGCCAGTAGGTTCGAGGGAGTGGTCGATGAGCAGTTCTTC. This codes for CASRFEGVVDEQFF. The chain couples TRBV19 to TRBJ2-1, with D perhaps matching TRBD2 (5 bases). V lost 6 bases and J lost 8, with 17 bases in between. The CDR3 consists of 14 residues. From germline, CDR1 is LNHDA and CDR2 SQIVND (reference sequence).

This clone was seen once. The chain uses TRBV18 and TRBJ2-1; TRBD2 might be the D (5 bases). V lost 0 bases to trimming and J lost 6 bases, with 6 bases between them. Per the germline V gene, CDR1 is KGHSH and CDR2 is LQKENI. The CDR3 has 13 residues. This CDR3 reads CASSPPGSNEQFF. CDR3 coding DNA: TGTGCCAGCTCACCACCGGGGAGCAATGAGCAGTTCTTC.

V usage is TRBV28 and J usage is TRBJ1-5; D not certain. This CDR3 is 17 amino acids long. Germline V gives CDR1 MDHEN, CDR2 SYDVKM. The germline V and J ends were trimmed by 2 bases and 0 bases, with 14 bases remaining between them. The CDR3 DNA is TGTGCCAGCAGTTTACCCGGGGATCTAGCTAGCAATCAGCCCCAGCATTTT. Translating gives CASSLPGDLASNQPQHF. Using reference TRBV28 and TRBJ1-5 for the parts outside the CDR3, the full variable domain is DVKVTQSSRYLVKRTGEKVFLECVQDMDHENMFWYRQDPGLGLRLIYFSYDVKMKEKGDIPEGYSVSREKKERFSLILESASTNQTSMYLCASSLPGDLASNQPQHFGDGTRLSIL.

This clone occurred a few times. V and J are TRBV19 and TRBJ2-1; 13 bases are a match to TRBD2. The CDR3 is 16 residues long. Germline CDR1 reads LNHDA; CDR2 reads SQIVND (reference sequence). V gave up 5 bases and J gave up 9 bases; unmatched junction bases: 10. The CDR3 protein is CASSQPGTSGIVEQFF. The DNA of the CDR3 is TGTGCCAGTAGTCAACCCGGGACTAGCGGGATAGTTGAGCAGTTCTTC.

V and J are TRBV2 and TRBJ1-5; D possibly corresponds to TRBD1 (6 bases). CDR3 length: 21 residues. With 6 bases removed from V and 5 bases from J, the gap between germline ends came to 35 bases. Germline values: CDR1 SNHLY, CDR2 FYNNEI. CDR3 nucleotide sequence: TGTGCCAGCAGCCCCCCCCTTTGGGCAGGGGAGGGGAACTCAATCGATCAGCCCCAGCATTTT. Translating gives CASSPPLWAGEGNSIDQPQHF.

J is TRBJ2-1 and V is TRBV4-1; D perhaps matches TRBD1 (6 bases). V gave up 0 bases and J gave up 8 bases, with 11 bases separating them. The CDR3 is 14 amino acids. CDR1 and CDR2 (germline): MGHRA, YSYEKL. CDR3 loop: CASSQEEGGDEQFF. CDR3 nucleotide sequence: TGCGCCAGCAGCCAAGAAGAAGGGGGAGATGAGCAGTTCTTC.

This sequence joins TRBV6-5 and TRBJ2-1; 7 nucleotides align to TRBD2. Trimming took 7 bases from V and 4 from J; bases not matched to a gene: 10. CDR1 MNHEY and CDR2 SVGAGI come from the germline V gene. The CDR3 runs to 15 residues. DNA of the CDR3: TGTGCCAGCAACCCGAGCCTAGCGGAGTACAATGAGCAGTTCTTC. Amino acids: CASNPSLAEYNEQFF.

The CDR3 DNA reads TGTGCCAGCAGCGTCCGACAGGGCGAAGAGACCCAGTACTTC. This codes for CASSVRQGEETQYF. The chain links TRBV5-6 to TRBJ2-5; TRBD1 matches 7 bases. CDR3 length: 14 amino acids. V lost 4 bases, J lost 3 bases, and 6 bases stayed unmatched. Germline CDR1 and CDR2: SGHDT and YYEEEE.